This T cell receptor (beta chain) appears in the sequencing data of a study of blood T cell repertoires in COVID-19. The wider study: The United States, Italy and Spain supplied acute and convalescent COVID-19 samples. Nucleic acid was either cDNA or gDNA, and it came from T cells, B-cell-depleted T cells, or PBMCs.

TCRdb's table, derived via immunoSEQ multiplex PCR, lists solely in-frame clones and lacks some. The sample lists about 120,000 clones; approximately 87% were seen once. Sequences were obtained from peripheral blood. The TCR was taken from a woman aged 45-65 years with acute or convalescent COVID-19.

CDR3 protein: CASSQSSGGTEAFF. The CDR3 region has the DNA TGCGCCAGCAGTCAATCTTCGGGTGGCACTGAAGCTTTCTTT. The chain couples TRBV23-1 to TRBJ1-1, with D uncertain. TRBV23-1 is placed among ORFs of uncertain function. This CDR3 is built from 14 residues. The germline V and J ends were trimmed by 0 bases and 4 bases, with 9 bases remaining between them.